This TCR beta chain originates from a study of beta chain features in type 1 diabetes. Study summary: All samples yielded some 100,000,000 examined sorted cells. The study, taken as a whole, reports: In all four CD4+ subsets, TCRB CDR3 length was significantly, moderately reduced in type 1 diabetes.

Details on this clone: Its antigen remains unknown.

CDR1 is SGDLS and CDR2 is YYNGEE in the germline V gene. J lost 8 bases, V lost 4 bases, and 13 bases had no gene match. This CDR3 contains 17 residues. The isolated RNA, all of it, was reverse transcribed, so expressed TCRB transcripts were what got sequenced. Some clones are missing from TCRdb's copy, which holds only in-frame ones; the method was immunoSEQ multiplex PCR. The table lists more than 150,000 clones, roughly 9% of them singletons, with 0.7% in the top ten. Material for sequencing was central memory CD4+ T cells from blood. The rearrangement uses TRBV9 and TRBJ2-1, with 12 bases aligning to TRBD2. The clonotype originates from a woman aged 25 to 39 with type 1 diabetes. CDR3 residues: CASSLGASSGRGDEQFF. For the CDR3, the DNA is TGTGCCAGCAGCTTAGGGGCCTCTAGCGGGAGGGGAGATGAGCAGTTCTTC.